Detailed here is one TCR beta chain. Per the germline V gene, CDR1 is MNHEY and CDR2 is SMNVEV (reference sequence). The CDR3 totals 15 residues. The junction had 9 bases not matched to a gene; V was cut back by 6 bases and J by 5 bases. The sample is drawn from a study of blood T cell repertoires in COVID-19. Study context: Acute and convalescent COVID-19 samples came from the United States, Italy and Spain.

Some clones are missing from TCRdb's copy, which holds only in-frame ones; the method was immunoSEQ multiplex PCR. The data show 50,000 to 75,000 clones, with 60% to 80% seen just once and roughly 21% held by the top ten. The chain is built from TRBV27 and TRBJ2-2, with 7 bases fitting TRBD2. Sequencing was performed on peripheral blood. The TCR originated in a man older than 75 with active or convalescent COVID-19. The chain's CDR3 is CASRPRWEGTGELFF. The DNA of the CDR3 is TGTGCCAGCAGACCCCGGTGGGAGGGGACCGGGGAGCTGTTTTTT.